Listed here are 23 T cell receptor beta chains from one sample, sequenced in a study of radiotherapy plus CTLA-4 blockade in lung cancer. TCRdb's copy holds only in-frame clones and misses some; the assay was immunoSEQ multiplex PCR. The sample carries about 39,000 clones, approximately 79% recorded once. The specimen was peripheral blood, collected from a patient treated with radiotherapy plus ipilimumab. These receptors were collected from a human donor with non-small cell lung cancer that progressed on radiotherapy plus ipilimumab.

About this clone: Different DNA sequences within this sample yield the same CDR3. V gene TRBV10-2 combines with J gene TRBJ1-5; D possibly corresponds to TRBD1 (6 bases). Trimming left V 6 bases short and J 4 bases short, with 19 bases between. Germline CDR1 and CDR2: WSHSY and SAAADI. CDR3 length: 16 amino acids. CDR3 region: CASSERSGVGNQPQHF. The CDR3 nucleotides read TGCGCCAGCAGCGAACGCTCAGGGGTGGGAAATCAGCCCCAGCATTTT.

V is TRBV7-2 and J is TRBJ2-7; 7 bases are a match to TRBD1. V shed 2 bases and J 3 bases; nucleotides not matched to a gene: 10. The CDR3 runs 16 residues. In germline, CDR1 is SGHTA, CDR2 FQGNSA. In nucleotides, the CDR3 is TGTGCCAGCAGCTTAAGGTCCGACAGGGTGCTCTACGAGCAGTACTTC. Protein: CASSLRSDRVLYEQYF.

By sample fraction, this clone is large. This sequence joins TRBV11-2 and TRBJ1-3; 8 bases fit TRBD1. With V trimmed by 3 bases and J by 0 bases, 1 base remained unmatched. Germline CDR1 is SGHAT and CDR2 is FQNNGV. This CDR3 contains 15 residues. The CDR3 DNA is TGTGCCAGCAGCTTGGACAGGGTCTCTGGAAACACCATATATTTT. As protein: CASSLDRVSGNTIYF.

The V gene is TRBV29-1, the J gene TRBJ2-5; 8 bases align to TRBD1. J was trimmed by 4 bases and V by 7 bases; bases with no gene match: 5. CDR3 length: 12 residues. Germline CDR1 SQVTM, CDR2 ANQGSEA. In DNA form, the CDR3 reads TGCAGCGCGGTGGACAGGGCAGAGACCCAGTACTTC. Amino acid sequence: CSAVDRAETQYF.

The chain uses TRBV19 and TRBJ1-5; D gene ambiguous. Trimming pared 5 bases from V and 0 bases from J, leaving 20 bases between. This CDR3 has 18 amino acids. Germline values: CDR1 LNHDA, CDR2 SQIVND (reference sequence). The CDR3 DNA sequence: TGTGCCAGTAGTCCCCACCCGCCGATCTCAGATAGCAATCAGCCCCAGCATTTT. Translation: CASSPHPPISDSNQPQHF.

This chain connects TRBV7-3 to TRBJ2-5; no firm D call. V shed 5 bases and J shed 5 bases, with 12 bases lying between them. The CDR3 runs to 13 residues. Germline V CDR1 and CDR2: SGHTA, FQGTGA. The CDR3 DNA reads as TGTGCCAGCAGCGAATACTACGATGAGACCCAGTACTTC. This sequence encodes CASSEYYDETQYF.

This chain connects TRBV15 to TRBJ2-5; D is perhaps TRBD2 (5 bases). The germline CDR1 and CDR2 sequences are LNHNV and YYDKDF (reference sequence). The CDR3 is 13 residues long. Deletions cut 0 bases from V and 5 bases from J, with 7 bases between. CDR3 residues: CATSRDRGETQYF. The CDR3 coding sequence is TGTGCCACCAGCAGAGACCGCGGGGAGACCCAGTACTTC.

This chain connects TRBV7-2 to TRBJ2-1; 11 nucleotides agree with TRBD2. From germline, CDR1 is SGHTA and CDR2 FQGNSA. The V and J ends lost 0 bases and 4 bases, in that order; junction bases with no gene match: 5. The CDR3 totals 17 residues. The CDR3 loop is CASSLAGLAAGYNEQFF. The CDR3 DNA is TGTGCCAGCAGCTTAGCGGGACTAGCGGCCGGATACAATGAGCAGTTCTTC.

The rearrangement joins TRBV6-6 to TRBJ1-4, with 7 bases aligning to TRBD1. The V segment lost 7 bases and the J segment 4 bases; nucleotides outside the gene matches: 9. The CDR3 contains 15 residues. Germline CDR1 is MNHNY and CDR2 is SVGAGI (reference sequence). The DNA of the CDR3 is TGTGCCAGCACCCCCAGACAGGGCCTTAATGAAAAACTGTTTTTT. This sequence encodes CASTPRQGLNEKLFF.

CDR3: CASSLGLAQEQFF. The CDR3 region has the DNA TGTGCCAGCAGTTTAGGACTAGCACAGGAGCAGTTCTTC. The J gene is TRBJ2-1, the V gene TRBV2; 8 bases line up with TRBD2. This CDR3 region has 13 residues. The germline CDR1 and CDR2 sequences are SNHLY and FYNNEI. V dropped 5 bases and J dropped 10; count of bases not matched to a gene: 7. Full variable domain (remainder filled in from reference TRBV2 and TRBJ2-1): EPEVTQTPSHQVTQMGQEVILRCVPISNHLYFYWYRQILGQKVEFLVSFYNNEISEKSEIFDDQFSVERPDGSNFTLKIRSTKLEDSAMYFCASSLGLAQEQFFGPGTRLTVL.

This clone showed up just a few times. V gene TRBV27 combines with J gene TRBJ1-6; D not certain. Germline V gene sequence: CDR1 MNHEY, CDR2 SMNVEV (reference sequence). This CDR3 is built from 13 residues. Between the trimmed V and J ends, which lost 5 bases and 10 bases, there was a span of 12 bases. DNA of the CDR3: TGTGCCAGCAGTCGACTACGAGGGTCACCCCTCCACTTT. Amino acid sequence: CASSRLRGSPLHF.

This clone has a handful of counts. The chain couples TRBV7-9 to TRBJ1-1, with TRBD1 identical over 8 bases. The CDR3 totals 14 residues. Germline trimming cut 6 bases from V and 2 bases from J; bases unmatched to any gene: 5. Germline V gene data show CDR1 as SEHNR and CDR2 as FQNEAQ (reference sequence). In nucleotides, the CDR3 is TGTGCCAGCAGGGGGGGACAGGTCAACACTGAAGCTTTCTTT. As protein: CASRGGQVNTEAFF.

The chain joins TRBV6-5 to TRBJ1-2; 7 bases match TRBD1. The germline V gene has CDR1 MNHEY and CDR2 SVGAGI. Trimming at V came to 6 bases and at J to 8 bases, leaving 9 bases not matched to a gene. The CDR3 is 13 residues long. This CDR3 is CASSNRGGEGYTF. Written as DNA, the CDR3 is TGTGCCAGCAGCAACAGGGGAGGTGAGGGCTACACCTTC.

This clone was seen a single time. The chain is built from TRBV7-2 and TRBJ1-2; 8 nucleotides line up with TRBD1. This CDR3 has 17 residues. V dropped 3 bases and J dropped 0; count of bases not matched to a gene: 9. CDR1 is SGHTA and CDR2 is FQGNSA in the germline V gene. The CDR3 protein is CASSFAQGARTNYGYTF. The CDR3 DNA reads as TGTGCCAGCAGCTTTGCGCAGGGGGCGAGAACTAACTATGGCTACACCTTC.

This chain uses TRBV2 with TRBJ1-4, with D tentatively TRBD1 (6 bases). Trimming removed 6 bases from V and 0 bases from J, with 8 bases in between. From germline, CDR1 is SNHLY and CDR2 FYNNEI. The CDR3 contains 14 residues. This CDR3 is CASRRQATNEKLFF. Written as DNA, the CDR3 is TGTGCCAGCAGAAGACAGGCAACTAATGAAAAACTGTTTTTT.

This sequence joins TRBV7-9 and TRBJ2-7; 9 nucleotides line up with TRBD2. Germline trimming cut 1 base from V and 1 base from J; bases unmatched to any gene: 5. The CDR3 is made up of 16 amino acids. Germline V lookup: CDR1 SEHNR, CDR2 FQNEAQ (reference sequence). The CDR3 sequence: CASSLGGGGDSYEQYF. DNA for the CDR3: TGTGCCAGCAGCTTAGGCGGCGGGGGGGATTCCTACGAGCAGTACTTC.

This clone was picked up a small number of times. For the CDR3, the DNA is TGTGCCAGCAGGGCCGGACAGGGGGCGCTGGGCACTGAAGCTTTCTTT. Translated: CASRAGQGALGTEAFF. The chain employs TRBV27 and TRBJ1-1; 11 bases are shared with TRBD1. Germline V gene sequence: CDR1 MNHEY, CDR2 SMNVEV (reference sequence). V trimming: 6 bases; J trimming: 4 bases; junction bases outside the gene matches: 10. The CDR3 spans 16 residues.

The chain carries TRBV19 and TRBJ2-1; TRBD2 matches 15 bases. Trimming removed 5 bases from V and 9 bases from J; junction bases left unmatched: 14. Germline CDR1 reads LNHDA; CDR2 reads SQIVND (reference sequence). The CDR3 consists of 18 residues. The CDR3 reads CASSPGTSGGISGSEQFF. The CDR3 DNA sequence: TGTGCCAGTAGTCCTGGGACTAGCGGGGGGATAAGCGGGAGTGAGCAGTTCTTC.

The chain has TRBV12-5 and TRBJ1-3, with 9 bases lining up with TRBD1. Trimming at V came to 4 bases and at J to 0 bases, leaving 10 bases not matched to a gene. Germline V gene lookup returns CDR1 LGHNT and CDR2 FRNRAP. The CDR3 totals 18 residues. The CDR3 region is CASGSRTGAILSGNTIYF. CDR3 DNA sequence: TGTGCTAGTGGTTCTAGGACAGGGGCCATTCTCTCTGGAAACACCATATATTTT.

This clone was observed a few times. The rearrangement links TRBV10-3 to TRBJ2-7, with a possible D match to TRBD1 (5 bases). CDR3 length: 13 amino acids. V lost 5 bases to trimming and J lost 3 bases, with 11 bases between them. Germline V gene sequence: CDR1 ENHRY, CDR2 SYGVKD. The CDR3 region is CAISLSTDYEQYF. As DNA, the CDR3 is TGTGCCATCAGTTTATCGACAGACTACGAGCAGTACTTC.

V and J are TRBV6-1 and TRBJ1-5; TRBD1 is a possible D gene (5 bases). There are 16 residues in the CDR3. The ends were cut back, 1 base at V and 0 bases at J, with 10 bases in the middle. CDR1 is MNHNS and CDR2 is SASEGT in the germline V gene. The CDR3: CASSEGTPYSNQPQHF. The DNA for the CDR3 is TGTGCCAGCAGTGAAGGGACACCCTATAGCAATCAGCCCCAGCATTTT.

V usage is TRBV7-3 and J usage is TRBJ1-6; D is ambiguous. This CDR3 has 16 amino acids. Germline CDR1 SGHTA, CDR2 FQGTGA. The V end lost 5 bases, the J end lost 6 bases, and 17 bases lay between the germline ends. CDR3 protein: CASSLNGGGRNSPLHF. As DNA, the CDR3 is TGTGCCAGCAGCCTTAACGGCGGCGGCCGTAATTCACCCCTCCACTTT.

This chain links TRBV15 with TRBJ1-1; maybe TRBD1 (5 bases). From germline, CDR1 is LNHNV and CDR2 YYDKDF (reference sequence). The CDR3 extends over 14 amino acids. The ends were cut back, 2 bases at V and 1 base at J, with 8 bases in the middle. In nucleotides, the CDR3 is TGTGCCACCAGCAGACTTGACAGGAACACTGAAGCTTTCTTT. Translated, it gives CATSRLDRNTEAFF.